The 8 T cell receptor beta chains in this list originate from one sample, sequenced in a study of OX40 agonist ivuxolimab in advanced cancers. TCRdb's copy holds only in-frame clones and misses some; the assay was immunoSEQ multiplex PCR. The sample lists about 45,000 clones, roughly 86% seen once, with approximately 0.97% in the top ten. This specimen consisted of CD4+ or CD8+ T cells sorted from blood, obtained in a trial of the OX40 agonist ivuxolimab. These receptors all come from an adult with an advanced solid tumor such as melanoma, head and neck, liver or kidney cancer.

J is TRBJ2-1 and V is TRBV7-2; 11 positions match TRBD2. Germline CDR1 is SGHTA and CDR2 is FQGNSA. The CDR3 runs to 15 residues. Germline trimming cut 6 bases from V and 5 bases from J; bases unmatched to any gene: 6. In DNA, the CDR3 is TGTGCCAGCAGACTCACTAGCGGGAGCGACAATGAGCAGTTCTTC. Residues: CASRLTSGSDNEQFF. Supplemented by reference TRBV7-2 and TRBJ2-1, the full variable domain reads GAGVSQSPSNKVTEKGKDVELRCDPISGHTALYWYRQSLGQGLEFLIYFQGNSAPDKSGLPSDRFSAERTGGSVSTLTIQRTQQEDSAVYLCASRLTSGSDNEQFFGPGTRLTVL.

V usage is TRBV5-4 and J usage is TRBJ1-2; 9 nucleotides line up with TRBD1. The CDR3 extends over 14 amino acids. Germline assignment: CDR1 SGHNT and CDR2 YYREEE (reference sequence). Losses at the gene ends were 4 bases for V and 2 bases for J; bases not matched to a gene: 3. The CDR3 protein is CASSKDRGNYGYTF. CDR3 sequence (DNA): TGTGCCAGCAGCAAGGACAGGGGCAACTATGGCTACACCTTC. Drawing the rest from reference TRBV5-4 and TRBJ1-2, the complete variable domain is ETGVTQSPTHLIKTRGQQVTLRCSSQSGHNTVSWYQQALGQGPQFIFQYYREEENGRGNFPPRFSGLQFPNYSSELNVNALELDDSALYLCASSKDRGNYGYTFGSGTRLTVV.

The V call is TRBV5-1, the J call TRBJ2-3; no firm D call. The V gene lost 1 base and the J gene lost 0 bases, with 12 bases spanning the gap. Per the germline V gene, CDR1 is SGHRS and CDR2 is YFSETQ. This CDR3 region has 16 residues. DNA of the CDR3: TGCGCCAGCAGCTTGCCTGGCGGTTCTAGCACAGATACGCAGTATTTT. Its protein is CASSLPGGSSTDTQYF.

Only one count was recorded for this clone. The V and J genes are TRBV9 and TRBJ2-2, with 8 positions matching TRBD1. Germline V lookup: CDR1 SGDLS, CDR2 YYNGEE. V was pared by 0 bases and J by 6 bases, with 4 bases of the junction left unmatched. CDR3 length: 15 residues. The DNA for the CDR3 is TGTGCCAGCAGCGTAGCCTGGACAGGGTCCGGGGAGCTGTTTTTT. The encoded protein is CASSVAWTGSGELFF. The whole variable domain, remainder taken from reference TRBV9 and TRBJ2-2, is DSGVTQTPKHLITATGQRVTLRCSPRSGDLSVYWYQQSLDQGLQFLIQYYNGEERAKGNILERFSAQQFPDLHSELNLSSLELGDSALYFCASSVAWTGSGELFFGEGSRLTVL.

V usage is TRBV7-8 and J usage is TRBJ1-3; no firm D call. The V gene lost 5 bases and the J gene lost 4 bases, with 12 bases spanning the gap. The CDR3 loop spans 14 amino acids. The germline V gene encodes CDR1 SGHVS and CDR2 FQNEAQ. CDR3 sequence reads: CASSQTLLGNTIYF. In nucleotides, the CDR3 is TGTGCCAGCAGCCAAACTCTTCTCGGAAACACCATATATTTT.

The CDR3 nucleotides are TGTGCCAGCAGGACAGGGGGGCGGCCAGATACGCAGTATTTT. It encodes CASRTGGRPDTQYF. V and J are TRBV6-1 and TRBJ2-3; 9 bases align to TRBD1. The length of the CDR3 is 14 residues. In germline, CDR1 is MNHNS, CDR2 SASEGT. J gave up 4 bases and V 6 bases, and 5 bases lay outside the gene matches.

The V and J genes are TRBV27 and TRBJ2-1; TRBD2 matches 10 bases. Germline CDR1 is MNHEY and CDR2 is SMNVEV (reference sequence). V shed 2 bases, J shed 14 bases, and the junction held 6 bases outside the gene matches. The CDR3 covers 13 residues. CDR3 sequence reads: CASSLLAGVPEFF. The CDR3 nucleotides read TGTGCCAGCAGTTTACTAGCGGGAGTTCCGGAGTTCTTC.

The V call is TRBV5-6, the J call TRBJ1-5, with D possibly matching TRBD1 (5 bases). CDR3 length equals 13 residues. V was cut by 1 base and J by 9 bases, with 11 bases left in between. From germline, CDR1 is SGHDT and CDR2 YYEEEE. CDR3 protein: CASSLWQGPPQHF. The CDR3 coding sequence is TGTGCCAGCAGCTTGTGGCAGGGTCCGCCCCAGCATTTT.